The entry below gives a single T cell receptor beta chain sequence along with its context. This clone occurred once. Its antigen has not been determined. No qualities accompany the bases; no much larger clone lies one base away. Library generation was performed with the immunoSEQ multiplex PCR assay. TCRdb obtained this table from immuneACCESS and retained in-frame rearrangements with V and J assigned. These tables miss some clones; where compared with another copy, unresolved V genes account for less than half of the shortfall, and the remainder is unexplained. The sample table contains 130,000 or so clones; only one count was recorded for roughly 92% of them. The ten largest clones take up around 5.8% of the sample. The data belong to a study of control samples from healthy donors and cancer patients (TCRdb year 2020). In the germline V gene (reference sequence), CDR1 corresponds to GTSNPN and CDR2 to SVGIG. Including cysteine and phenylalanine, the CDR3 has 12 amino acids. Only CDR3 DNA remains: 36 bases, in frame from the first base. V sheds 0 bases and J sheds 0 bases, leaving 2 bases between their ends.

This TCR was recovered from a man aged 18-30 years in good health. The chain is assembled from TRBV30 and TRBJ1-1, with the D gene not clear enough to name. Material: blood. The bases are TGTGCCTGGAGTGTACTGAACACTGAAGCTTTCTTT. This is translated as CAWSVLNTEAFF.